This T cell receptor gamma chain was observed in a study of Vδ1+ human thymocytes. General study results and limits: About 20% of thymic delta-chain sequences were Vdelta2, with few Vdelta3, unlike blood Vdelta1+ controls. Highly polyclonal TRG and TRD repertoires with Gaussian CDR3 length distributions appeared in thymus.

The CDR3 totals 15 residues. Germline-derived CDR1 and CDR2 are EGSNGY and YDSYNSKV. Trimming cost V 1 base and J 1 base; bases outside gene matches: 3. RNA was extracted from the cells and then reverse transcribed. Multiplex PCR used pooled V-gene forward primers and a constant-region reverse primer to amplify CDR3s. TCRdb ran CATT on the multiplex PCR reads. The table includes 8,700 or so gamma-chain clones, 56% detected once. A note on this clone: The antigen is undetermined.

Alphabeta T cells were depleted, then CD3+ Vdelta1+ Vdelta2- thymocytes were FACS-sorted. The chain has TRGV2 and TRGJP2. TCRdb carries no J gene annotation; the J gene was assigned here by matching the DNA with germline. The sample consisted of Vdelta1+ gamma-delta thymocytes from the thymus. Regarding subset: FACS-sorted CD3+ TCRalphabeta- TCRVdelta1+ TCRVdelta2- thymocytes. The TCR originated in a girl less than two years old who had congenital heart surgery. CDR3 loop: CATWDGPSSDWIKTF. The CDR3, as DNA: TGTGCCACCTGGGACGGCCCTAGTAGTGATTGGATCAAGACGTTT.